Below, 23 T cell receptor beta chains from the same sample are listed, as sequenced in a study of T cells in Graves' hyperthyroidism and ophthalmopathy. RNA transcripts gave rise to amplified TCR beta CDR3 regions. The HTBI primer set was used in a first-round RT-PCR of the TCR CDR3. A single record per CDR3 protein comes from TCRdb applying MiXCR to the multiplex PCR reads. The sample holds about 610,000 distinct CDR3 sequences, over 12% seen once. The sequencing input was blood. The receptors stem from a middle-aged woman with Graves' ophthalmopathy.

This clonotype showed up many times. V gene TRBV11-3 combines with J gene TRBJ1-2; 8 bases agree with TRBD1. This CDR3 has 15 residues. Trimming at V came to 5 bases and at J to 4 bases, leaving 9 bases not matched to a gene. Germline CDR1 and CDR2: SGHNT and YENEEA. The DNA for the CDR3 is TGTGCCAGCAGCCCCCGGGACAGGATAGGCTATGGCTACACCTTC. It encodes CASSPRDRIGYGYTF.

For the CDR3, the DNA is TGTGCCAGCAGGGGACTAGCGGGAGGGTCGGGCGAGACCCAGTACTTC. It encodes CASRGLAGGSGETQYF. The chain links TRBV2 to TRBJ2-5; 16 bases are shared with TRBD2. The CDR3 length is 16 residues. The V and J ends lost 6 bases and 5 bases, in that order; junction bases with no gene match: 6. CDR1 is SNHLY, CDR2 FYNNEI, per germline.

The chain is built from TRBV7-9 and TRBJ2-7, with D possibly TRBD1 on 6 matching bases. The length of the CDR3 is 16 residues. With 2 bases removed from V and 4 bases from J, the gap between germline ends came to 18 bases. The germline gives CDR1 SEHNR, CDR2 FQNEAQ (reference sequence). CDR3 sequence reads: CASSLKGGEGPYEQYF. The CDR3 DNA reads TGTGCCAGCAGCTTAAAAGGGGGAGAGGGGCCTTACGAGCAGTACTTC.

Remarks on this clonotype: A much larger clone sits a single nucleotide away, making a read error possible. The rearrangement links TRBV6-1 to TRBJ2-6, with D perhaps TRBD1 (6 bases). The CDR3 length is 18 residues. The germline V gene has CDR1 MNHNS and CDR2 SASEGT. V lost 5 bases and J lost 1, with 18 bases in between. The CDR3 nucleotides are TGTGCCAGCAGTCAAAGGCCGGGACATGGATCTGGGGCCAACGTCCTGACTTTC. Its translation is CASSQRPGHGSGANVLTF.

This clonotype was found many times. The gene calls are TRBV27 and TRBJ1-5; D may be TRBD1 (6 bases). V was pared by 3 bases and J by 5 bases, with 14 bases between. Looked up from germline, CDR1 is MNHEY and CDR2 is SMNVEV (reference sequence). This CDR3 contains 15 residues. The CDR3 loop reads CASSFLGTSDQPQHF. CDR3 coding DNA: TGTGCCAGCAGTTTCTTGGGGACAAGCGATCAGCCCCAGCATTTT.

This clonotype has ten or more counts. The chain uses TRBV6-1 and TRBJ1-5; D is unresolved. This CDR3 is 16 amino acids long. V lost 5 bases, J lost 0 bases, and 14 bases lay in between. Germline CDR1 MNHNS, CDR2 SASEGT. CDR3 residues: CASSLTKGYSNQPQHF. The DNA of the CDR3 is TGTGCCAGCAGTCTAACCAAAGGTTATAGCAATCAGCCCCAGCATTTT.

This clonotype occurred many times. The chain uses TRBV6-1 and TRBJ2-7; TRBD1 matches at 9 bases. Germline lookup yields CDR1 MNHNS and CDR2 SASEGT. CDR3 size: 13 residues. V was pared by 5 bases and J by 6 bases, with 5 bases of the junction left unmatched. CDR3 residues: CASSMGQGGEQYF. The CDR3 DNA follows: TGTGCCAGCAGTATGGGACAGGGAGGCGAGCAGTACTTC.

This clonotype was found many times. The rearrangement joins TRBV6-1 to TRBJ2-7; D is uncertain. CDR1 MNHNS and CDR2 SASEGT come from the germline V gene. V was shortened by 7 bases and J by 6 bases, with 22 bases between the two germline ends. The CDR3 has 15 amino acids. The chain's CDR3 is CASTTRSGSLVEQYF. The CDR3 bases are TGTGCCAGCACCACCAGGTCAGGCTCCCTGGTCGAGCAGTACTTC.

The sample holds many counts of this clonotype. The CDR3 sequence is CASSLAGYEAFF. The CDR3 DNA sequence: TGTGCCAGCAGTTTGGCCGGTTATGAAGCTTTCTTT. The chain couples TRBV28 to TRBJ1-1; D unresolved. The CDR3 consists of 12 residues. From germline, CDR1 is MDHEN and CDR2 SYDVKM. V was trimmed by 3 bases and J by 7 bases, leaving 9 bases between them.

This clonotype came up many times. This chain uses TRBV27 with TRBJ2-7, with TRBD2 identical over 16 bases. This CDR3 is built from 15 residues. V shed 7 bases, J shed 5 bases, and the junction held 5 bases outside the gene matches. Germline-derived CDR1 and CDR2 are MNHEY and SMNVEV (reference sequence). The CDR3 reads CASTGLAGGEDEQYF. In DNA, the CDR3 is TGTGCCAGCACGGGACTAGCGGGAGGGGAAGACGAGCAGTACTTC.

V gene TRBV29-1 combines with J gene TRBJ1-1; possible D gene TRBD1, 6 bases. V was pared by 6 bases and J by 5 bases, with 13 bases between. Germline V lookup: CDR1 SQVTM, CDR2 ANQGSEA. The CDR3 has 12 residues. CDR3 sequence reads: CSVGTGQTEAFF. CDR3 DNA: TGCAGCGTGGGGACCGGACAGACTGAAGCTTTCTTT. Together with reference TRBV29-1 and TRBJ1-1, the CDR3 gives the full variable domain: SAVISQKPSRDICQRGTSLTIQCQVDSQVTMMFWYRQQPGQSLTLIATANQGSEATYESGFVIDKFPISRPNLTFSTLTVSNMSPEDSSIYLCSVGTGQTEAFFGQGTRLTVV.

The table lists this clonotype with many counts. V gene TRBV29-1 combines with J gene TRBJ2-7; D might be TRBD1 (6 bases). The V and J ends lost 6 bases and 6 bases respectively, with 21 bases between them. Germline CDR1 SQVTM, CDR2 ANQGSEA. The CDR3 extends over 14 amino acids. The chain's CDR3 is CSVANGQLRPEQYF. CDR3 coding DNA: TGCAGCGTAGCCAATGGACAGCTCCGCCCCGAGCAGTACTTC.

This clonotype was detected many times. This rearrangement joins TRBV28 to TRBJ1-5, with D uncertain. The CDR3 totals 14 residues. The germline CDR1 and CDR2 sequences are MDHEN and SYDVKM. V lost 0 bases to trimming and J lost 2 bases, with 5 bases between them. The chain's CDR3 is CASSLWQGNQPQHF. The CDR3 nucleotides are TGTGCCAGCAGTTTATGGCAGGGCAATCAGCCCCAGCATTTT.

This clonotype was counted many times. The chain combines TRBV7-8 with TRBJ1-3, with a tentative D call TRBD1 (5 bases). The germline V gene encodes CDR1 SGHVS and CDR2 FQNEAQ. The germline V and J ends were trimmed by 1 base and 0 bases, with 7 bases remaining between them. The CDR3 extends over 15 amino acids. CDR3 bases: TGTGCCAGCAGCTTAGGGGACCTCTCTGGAAACACCATATATTTT. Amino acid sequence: CASSLGDLSGNTIYF.

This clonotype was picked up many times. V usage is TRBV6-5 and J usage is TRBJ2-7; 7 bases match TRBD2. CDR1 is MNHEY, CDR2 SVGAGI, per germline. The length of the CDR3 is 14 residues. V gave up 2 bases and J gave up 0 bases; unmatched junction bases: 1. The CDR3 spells CASSYQRDSYEQYF. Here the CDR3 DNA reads TGTGCCAGCAGTTACCAGCGGGACTCCTACGAGCAGTACTTC.

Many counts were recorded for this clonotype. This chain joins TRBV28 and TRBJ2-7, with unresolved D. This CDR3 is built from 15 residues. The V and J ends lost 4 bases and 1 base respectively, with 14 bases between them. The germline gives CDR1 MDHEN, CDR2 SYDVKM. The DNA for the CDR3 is TGTGCCAGCAGTTCCCGACCGACATTTTCCTACGAGCAGTACTTC. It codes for CASSSRPTFSYEQYF.

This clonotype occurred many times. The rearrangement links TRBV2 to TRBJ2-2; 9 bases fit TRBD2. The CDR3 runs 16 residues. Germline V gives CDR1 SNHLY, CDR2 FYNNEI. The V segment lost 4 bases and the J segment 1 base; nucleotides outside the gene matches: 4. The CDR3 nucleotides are TGTGCCAGCAGTGGACTAGCGGAGGGGAACACCGGGGAGCTGTTTTTT. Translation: CASSGLAEGNTGELFF.

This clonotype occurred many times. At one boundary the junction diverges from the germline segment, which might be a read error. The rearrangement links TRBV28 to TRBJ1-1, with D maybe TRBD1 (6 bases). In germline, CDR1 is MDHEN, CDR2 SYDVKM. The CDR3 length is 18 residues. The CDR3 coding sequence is TGTGCCAGCAGTTGGCCGGCCTCATCAGGGGAGGGGGACACTGAGGCTTTCTTT. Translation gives CASSWPASSGEGDTEAFF.

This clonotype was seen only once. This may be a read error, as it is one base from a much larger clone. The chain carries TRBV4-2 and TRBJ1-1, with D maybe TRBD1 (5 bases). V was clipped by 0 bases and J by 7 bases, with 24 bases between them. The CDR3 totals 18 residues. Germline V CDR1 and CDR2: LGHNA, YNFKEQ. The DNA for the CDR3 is TGTGCCAGCAGCCAAGAAAATTCACGGACAAAGACTGAACATGAAGCTTTCTTT. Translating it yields CASSQENSRTKTEHEAFF.

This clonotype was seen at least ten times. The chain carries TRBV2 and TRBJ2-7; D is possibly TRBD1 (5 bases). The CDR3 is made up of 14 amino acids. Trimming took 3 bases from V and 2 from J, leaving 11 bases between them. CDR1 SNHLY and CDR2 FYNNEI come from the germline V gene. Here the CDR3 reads CASSEQTEAYEQYF. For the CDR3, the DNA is TGTGCCAGCAGTGAGCAGACAGAAGCCTACGAGCAGTACTTC.

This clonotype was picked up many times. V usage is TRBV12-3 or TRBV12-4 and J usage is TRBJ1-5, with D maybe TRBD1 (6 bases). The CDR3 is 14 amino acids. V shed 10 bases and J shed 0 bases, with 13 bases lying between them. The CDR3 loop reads CATQLTGSNQPQHF. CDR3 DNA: TGTGCCACACAACTGACAGGTAGCAATCAGCCCCAGCATTTT.

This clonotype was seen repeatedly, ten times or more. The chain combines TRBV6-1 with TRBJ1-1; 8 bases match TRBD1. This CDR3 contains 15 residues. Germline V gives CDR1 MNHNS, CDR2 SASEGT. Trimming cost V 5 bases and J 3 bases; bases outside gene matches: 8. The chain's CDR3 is CASSRRTGRDTEAFF. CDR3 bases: TGTGCCAGCAGTCGACGGACAGGGAGGGACACTGAAGCTTTCTTT.

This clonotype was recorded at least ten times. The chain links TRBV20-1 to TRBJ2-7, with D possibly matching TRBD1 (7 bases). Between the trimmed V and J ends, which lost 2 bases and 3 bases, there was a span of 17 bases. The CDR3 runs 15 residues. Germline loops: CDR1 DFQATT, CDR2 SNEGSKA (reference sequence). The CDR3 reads CSARNQGGLNYEQYF. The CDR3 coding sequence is TGCAGTGCTAGAAACCAGGGGGGTTTGAACTACGAGCAGTACTTC.